Listed below are T cell receptor beta chains from one sample, sequenced in a study of tumor and adjacent non-tumor tissue in lung cancer. MiXCR, applied by TCRdb to the multiplex PCR reads, yields one record per CDR3 protein. The table lists 60,000 to 85,000 distinct CDR3 sequences, roughly 77% of them singletons. The sequencing sample was made of distant non-tumor lung tissue. The receptors derive from a man between 60 and 75 years old with non-small cell lung cancer. The CDR3 runs from the conserved cysteine through the conserved F or W. A D gene is named only where the DNA matches it firmly. Clone size appears in some rows only: once, few, many, or a class for an expanded clone.

V gene	D gene	clone size	J gene	CDR3 DNA	CDR3 protein
TRBV4-1	TRBD1	few	TRBJ2-7	TGCGCCAGCAGCCAAAAGGGGGCCGGATCCCCTCTAATTGAGCAGTACTTC	CASSQKGAGSPLIEQYF
TRBV6-5	TRBD2	-	TRBJ2-1	TGTGCCAGCAGTTATTACCCAAGAACTAGCGTGAGGGCCTACACCTACAATGAGCAGTTCTTC	CASSYYPRTSVRAYTYNEQFF
TRBV6-2/TRBV6-3	TRBD2	many	TRBJ2-7	TGTGCCAGCAGTTACTCGAGTAGCGGGAAATCCTACGAGCAGTACTTC	CASSYSSSGKSYEQYF
TRBV12-3/TRBV12-4	-	-	TRBJ1-6	TGTGCCGGCAATTTTGGGACCACAAATTCACCCCTCCACTTT	CAGNFGTTNSPLHF
TRBV5-4	-	-	TRBJ2-7	TGTGCCAGCAGCTCACAAGGGGGCTCCTACGAGCAGTACTTC	CASSSQGGSYEQYF
TRBV4-1	-	-	TRBJ2-1	TGCGCCAGTAGCCAAAAACGCAACTACGATGAGCAGTTCTTC	CASSQKRNYDEQFF
TRBV14	TRBD1	once	TRBJ2-4	TGTGCCAGCAGCCATGACAGGGAAAACACTCAGTACTTC	CASSHDRENTQYF
TRBV29-1	-	-	TRBJ2-7	TGCAGCGTTGAAGATCGGGAAAGGGGTTCCTACAAGCAGTACTTC	CSVEDRERGSYKQYF
TRBV29-1	TRBD1	few	TRBJ2-7	TGCAGCGCCCTGACAGGGGAGCAGTACTTC	CSALTGEQYF
TRBV12-3/TRBV12-4	-	-	TRBJ1-1	TGTGGCAGCAGTTTTACCCCGGGCCCCGGGGTGAACACTGAAGCTTTCTTT	CGSSFTPGPGVNTEAFF
TRBV28	-	once	TRBJ1-1	TGTGCCAGCACCCCGGGACGGGGAGCCACTGAAGCTTTCTTT	CASTPGRGATEAFF
TRBV12-3/TRBV12-4	TRBD1	few	TRBJ2-2	TGTGCAAGCAGTTGGGACAGGAACCGGAACACCGGGGAGCTGCTTTTT	CASSWDRNRNTGELLF
TRBV11-3	-	-	TRBJ2-3	TGTGCCAGTAGCTTATCACCGGACGATATGCAGTATTTT	CASSLSPDDMQYF
TRBV6-6	TRBD1	-	TRBJ2-3	TGTACCAGCAGGCGGACAGGGAGGTACACAGATACGCAGTATTTT	CTSRRTGRYTDTQYF
TRBV28	-	-	TRBJ1-5	TGTGCCAGTAGCCAAGACCCCGACCAGCCCCAGCATTTT	CASSQDPDQPQHF
TRBV7-9	-	-	TRBJ2-3	TGTGCCAGCAACCCAACGTCAGGGGTGGCAGATACGCAGTATTTT	CASNPTSGVADTQYF
TRBV20-1	-	-	TRBJ2-2	TGCAGTGCTAGAGAGATGCTGGGTATCACCGGGGAGCTGTTTTTT	CSAREMLGITGELFF
TRBV20-1	TRBD1	-	TRBJ1-5	TGCAGTGCCCCTCGGGGGACAGGGATCAACCAGCCTCAGCATTTT	CSAPRGTGINQPQHF
TRBV28	-	once	TRBJ2-7	TGTGCCAGCAGTGCCCTGGGACATTGGGCCTACGAGCAGTACTTC	CASSALGHWAYEQYF
TRBV5-5	TRBD1	-	TRBJ2-1	TGTTCCAGCAGCGGGGGACAGGGGATACACAATGAGCAGTTCTTC	CSSSGGQGIHNEQFF
TRBV4-1	-	once	TRBJ2-2	TGCGCCAGCAGCTCAGGACAGACGAACAGCGGGGAGCTGTTTTTT	CASSSGQTNSGELFF
TRBV4-1	-	-	TRBJ1-6	TGCGCCAGTTCGACCGGGATAGTGAATTCACCCCTCCACTTT	CASSTGIVNSPLHF